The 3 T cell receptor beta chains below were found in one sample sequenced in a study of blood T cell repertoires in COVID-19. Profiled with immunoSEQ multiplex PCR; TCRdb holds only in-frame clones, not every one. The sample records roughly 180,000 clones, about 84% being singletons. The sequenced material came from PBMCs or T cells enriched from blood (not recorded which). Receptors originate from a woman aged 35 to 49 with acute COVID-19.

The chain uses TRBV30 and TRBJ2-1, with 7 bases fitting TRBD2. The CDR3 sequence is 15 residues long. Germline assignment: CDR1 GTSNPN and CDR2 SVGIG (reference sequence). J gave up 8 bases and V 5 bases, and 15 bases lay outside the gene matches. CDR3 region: CAWESGLSPSDEQFF. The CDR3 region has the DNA TGTGCCTGGGAATCGGGACTATCCCCAAGCGATGAGCAGTTCTTC.

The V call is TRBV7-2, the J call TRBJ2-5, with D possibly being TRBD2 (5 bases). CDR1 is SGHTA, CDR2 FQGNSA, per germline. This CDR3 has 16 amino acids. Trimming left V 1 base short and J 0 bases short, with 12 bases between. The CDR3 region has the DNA TGTGCCAGCAGCTTAGGGTTAGCGAGATACCAAGAGACCCAGTACTTC. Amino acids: CASSLGLARYQETQYF.

CDR3 residues: CATLEPSYNEQFF. The CDR3 nucleotides read TGTGCCACCCTGGAGCCCTCCTACAATGAGCAGTTCTTC. The rearrangement uses TRBV6-5 and TRBJ2-1; D uncertain. The CDR3 length is 13 residues. Trimming removed 10 bases at V and 0 bases at J, with 10 bases between. CDR1 and CDR2 from the germline V gene are MNHEY and SVGAGI.